The rows below give T cell receptor beta chains drawn from one sample of a study of tumor and adjacent non-tumor tissue in lung cancer. TCRdb called the multiplex PCR reads again in MiXCR, with one record for every CDR3 protein. The sample holds fewer than 90,000 distinct CDR3 sequences; more than 75% are singletons and the top ten take 20% to 25%. Sequencing was carried out using distant non-tumor lung tissue. The receptors were gathered from a woman aged 50 to 65 with non-small cell lung cancer. Each CDR3 is given with its conserved first and last residue. Rows give clone size only sometimes, using once, few, many, or a class for an expanded clone.

clone_size	j_call	v_call	cdr3_aa
-	TRBJ1-5	TRBV4-1	CASSQVVWSNQPQHF
once	TRBJ2-3	TRBV6-5	CVSSRGTGAHTDTQYF
-	TRBJ1-2	TRBV11-2	CASSLDSGDGCTF
-	TRBJ2-5	TRBV12-3/TRBV12-4	CASSLGIGQETQYF
once	TRBJ2-7	TRBV6-5	CANSLRQDFEQYF
-	TRBJ1-1	TRBV5-1	CASSYQGSTEVFF
-	TRBJ1-5	TRBV5-5	CASSVNPDRNQPQNF
-	TRBJ2-1	TRBV29-1	CSVVGLAGGLNEQFF
-	TRBJ2-6	TRBV4-2	CATSLSRSGANVLTF
many	TRBJ1-5	TRBV20-1	CSAEGGFKPQHF
-	TRBJ1-3	TRBV6-6	CAGNYDSGGTGNTIYF
-	TRBJ2-3	TRBV4-1	CGSSPIRSGTSGRTDTQYF
many	TRBJ2-1	TRBV2	CASRRGLAGNNEQFF
-	TRBJ2-1	TRBV4-1	CANSPEPGCDEQFF
-	TRBJ2-1	TRBV20-1	CNARSIAGVRNEQLF
large	TRBJ2-1	TRBV11-2	CASSLEAFGEQFF
-	TRBJ2-5	TRBV4-1	CASSPGTQETQCF
-	TRBJ2-1	TRBV11-1	CASSPHGASGIGVQFF
-	TRBJ2-2	TRBV29-1	CSAEGTSLFF
many	TRBJ2-2	TRBV7-9	CASSLDGTTGELFF
-	TRBJ2-1	TRBV11-1	CVSSFRLAGGDEQFF
-	TRBJ2-6	TRBV20-1	CSARGTGVVNEANVLTF
many	TRBJ1-1	TRBV20-1	CSARDPGLPEAFF
-	TRBJ2-7	TRBV12-3/TRBV12-4	CANSLDWGGRNEQYF
-	TRBJ2-6	TRBV30	CIWSASGSSSGANVLTF
-	TRBJ2-7	TRBV29-1	CSVYSGQGAKNEQYF
-	TRBJ2-7	TRBV4-2	CASRQQDHEQYF
-	TRBJ1-1	TRBV12-3/TRBV12-4	CASILEQGLKAFF
-	TRBJ2-7	TRBV29-1	CSILSATSTYEQYF
many	TRBJ1-6	TRBV5-1	CASSLVGQLSNSPLHF
-	TRBJ2-7	TRBV5-6	CASSLGPIGTYEQYF
once	TRBJ2-2	TRBV10-3	CVISRDPYTGELFF
-	TRBJ2-7	TRBV10-3	CAIMTVGDSYELYF
few	TRBJ1-1	TRBV6-5	CASNWGGRYTEAFF
once	TRBJ2-7	TRBV6-2/TRBV6-3	CASSSVVVNYEEYF
-	TRBJ2-1	TRBV28	CASSPLGAGGPMGEQFF
-	TRBJ2-1	TRBV10-3	CATWGGETEQFF
-	TRBJ1-5	TRBV28	CASSIYHGTGGYAEPQHF
medium-sized	TRBJ2-5	TRBV4-2	CASSQDLGVGPRGTQYF
many	TRBJ1-2	TRBV28	CASSLFGGDNYGYTF
-	TRBJ2-7	TRBV10-2	CASNEPSFEQYF
-	TRBJ2-3	TRBV5-6	CASSRWTGGQWARNSRHYF
-	TRBJ2-3	TRBV4-1	CASSQVGTEGNTQYF
-	TRBJ1-2	TRBV20-1	CGAQTGGYGYTF
-	TRBJ1-1	TRBV29-1	CRVVRNTEAIF
once	TRBJ2-2	TRBV5-1	CASSPQAGYTGEPLF
once	TRBJ2-2	TRBV12-3/TRBV12-4	CASSLGRGTKTGELFF
-	TRBJ2-7	TRBV28	CASSWSFGIGWSSYEQYF
once	TRBJ1-5	TRBV10-2	CISSGAGAQQSQHF